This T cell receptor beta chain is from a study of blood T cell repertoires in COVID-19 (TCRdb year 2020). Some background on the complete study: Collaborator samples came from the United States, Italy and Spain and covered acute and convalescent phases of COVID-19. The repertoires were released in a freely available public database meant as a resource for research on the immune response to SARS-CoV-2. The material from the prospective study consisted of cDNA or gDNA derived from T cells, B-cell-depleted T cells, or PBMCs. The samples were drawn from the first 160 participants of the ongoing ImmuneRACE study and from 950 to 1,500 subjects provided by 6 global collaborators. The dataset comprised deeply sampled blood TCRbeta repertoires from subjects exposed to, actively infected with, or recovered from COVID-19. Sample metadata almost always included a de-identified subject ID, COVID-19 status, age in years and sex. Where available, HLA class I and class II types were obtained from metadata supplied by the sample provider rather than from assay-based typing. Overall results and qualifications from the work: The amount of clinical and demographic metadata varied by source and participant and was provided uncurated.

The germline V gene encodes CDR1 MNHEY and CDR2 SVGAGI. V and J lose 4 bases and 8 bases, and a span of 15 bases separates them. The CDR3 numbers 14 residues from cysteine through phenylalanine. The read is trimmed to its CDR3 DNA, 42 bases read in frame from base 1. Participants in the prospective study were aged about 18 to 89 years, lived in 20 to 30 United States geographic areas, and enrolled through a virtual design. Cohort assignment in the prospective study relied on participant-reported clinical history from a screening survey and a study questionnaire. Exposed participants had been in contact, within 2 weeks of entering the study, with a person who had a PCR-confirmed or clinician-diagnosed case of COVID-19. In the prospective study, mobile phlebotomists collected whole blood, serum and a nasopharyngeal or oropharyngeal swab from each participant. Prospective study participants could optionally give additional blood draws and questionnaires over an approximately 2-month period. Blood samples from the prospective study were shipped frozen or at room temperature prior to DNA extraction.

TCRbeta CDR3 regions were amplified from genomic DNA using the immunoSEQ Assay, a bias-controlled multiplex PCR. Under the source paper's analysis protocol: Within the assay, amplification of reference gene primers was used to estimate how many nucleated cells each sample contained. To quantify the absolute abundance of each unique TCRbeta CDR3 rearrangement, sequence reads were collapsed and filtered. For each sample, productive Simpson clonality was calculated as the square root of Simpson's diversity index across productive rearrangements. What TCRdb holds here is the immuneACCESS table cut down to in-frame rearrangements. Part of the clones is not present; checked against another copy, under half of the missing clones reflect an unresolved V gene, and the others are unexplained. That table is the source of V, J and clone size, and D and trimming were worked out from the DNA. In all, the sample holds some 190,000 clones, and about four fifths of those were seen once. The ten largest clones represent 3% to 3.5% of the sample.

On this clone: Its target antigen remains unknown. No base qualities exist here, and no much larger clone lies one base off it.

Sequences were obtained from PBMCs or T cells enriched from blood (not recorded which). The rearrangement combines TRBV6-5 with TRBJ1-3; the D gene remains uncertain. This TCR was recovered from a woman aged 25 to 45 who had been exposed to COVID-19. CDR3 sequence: CASSSGLSRDTIYF. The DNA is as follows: TGTGCCAGCAGTTCCGGTCTCTCAAGAGACACCATATATTTT.